This T cell receptor beta chain derives from a study of cytomegalovirus exposure and HLA in healthy donors. Study-wide findings and caveats: Analysis performed later found more than 15,000 TCR beta sequences associated with HLA alleles at 0.05 false discovery rate. TCR beta sequences reportedly predicted most subjects' HLA-A and HLA-B alleles accurately.

Turning to this clone: Its antigen remains unknown.

It was with 60 Vbeta and 13 Jbeta primers that the PCR ran. Only in-frame clones appear in the TCRdb table, and some are missing; sequencing was by immunoSEQ multiplex PCR. Among over 75,000 clones, around 79% were seen once, and the ten largest hold about 6.1%. The sample consisted of PBMCs. The sequence was obtained from a female donor in good health and CMV-seronegative.

CDR3 coding DNA: TGTGCCAGCAGTGTGGGACAGGACAAAAACATTCAGTACTTC. As protein: CASSVGQDKNIQYF. The chain carries TRBV25-1 and TRBJ2-4; TRBD1 matches at 8 bases. Germline V gene lookup returns CDR1 MGHDK and CDR2 SYGVNS. V lost 4 bases and J lost 3; bases outside the gene matches: 2. The CDR3 has 14 amino acids. Drawing the rest from reference TRBV25-1 and TRBJ2-4, the complete variable domain is EADIYQTPRYLVIGTGKKITLECSQTMGHDKMYWYQQDPGMELHLIHYSYGVNSTEKGDLSSESTVSRIRTEHFPLTLESARPSHTSQYLCASSVGQDKNIQYFGAGTRLSVL.